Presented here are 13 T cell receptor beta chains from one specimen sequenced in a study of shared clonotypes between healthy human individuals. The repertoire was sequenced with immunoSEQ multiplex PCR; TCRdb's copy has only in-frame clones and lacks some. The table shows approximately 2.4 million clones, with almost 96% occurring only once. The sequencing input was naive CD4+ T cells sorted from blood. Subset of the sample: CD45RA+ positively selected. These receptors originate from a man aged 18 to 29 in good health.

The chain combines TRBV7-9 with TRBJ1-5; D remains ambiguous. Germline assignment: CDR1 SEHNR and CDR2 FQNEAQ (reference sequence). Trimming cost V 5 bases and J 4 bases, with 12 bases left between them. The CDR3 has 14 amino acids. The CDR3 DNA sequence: TGTGCCAGCAGCCAGCAAACGGGGAATCAGCCCCAGCATTTT. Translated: CASSQQTGNQPQHF.

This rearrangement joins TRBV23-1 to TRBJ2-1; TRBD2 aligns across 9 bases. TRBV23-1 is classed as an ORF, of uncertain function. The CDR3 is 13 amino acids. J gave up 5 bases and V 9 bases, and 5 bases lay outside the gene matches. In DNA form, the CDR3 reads TGCGCCAGTGGGACTAGCCTACACAATGAGCAGTTCTTC. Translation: CASGTSLHNEQFF.

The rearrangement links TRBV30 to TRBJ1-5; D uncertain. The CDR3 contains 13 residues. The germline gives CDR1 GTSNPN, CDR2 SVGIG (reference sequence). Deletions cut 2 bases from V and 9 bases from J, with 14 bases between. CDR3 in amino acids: CAWSSAGGRPQHF. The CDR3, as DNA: TGTGCCTGGAGTTCGGCCGGAGGAAGGCCCCAGCATTTT. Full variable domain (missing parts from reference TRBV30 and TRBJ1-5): SQTIHQWPATLVQPVGSPLSLECTVEGTSNPNLYWYRQAAGRGLQLLFYSVGIGQISSEVPQNLSASRPQDRQFILSSKKLLLSDSGFYLCAWSSAGGRPQHFGDGTRLSIL.

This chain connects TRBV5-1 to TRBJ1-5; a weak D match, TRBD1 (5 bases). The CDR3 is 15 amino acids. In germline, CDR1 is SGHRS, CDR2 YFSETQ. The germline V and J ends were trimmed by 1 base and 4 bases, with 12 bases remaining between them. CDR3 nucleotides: TGCGCCAGCAGCTTGTCAGGGTTAGGGAATCAGCCCCAGCATTTT. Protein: CASSLSGLGNQPQHF.

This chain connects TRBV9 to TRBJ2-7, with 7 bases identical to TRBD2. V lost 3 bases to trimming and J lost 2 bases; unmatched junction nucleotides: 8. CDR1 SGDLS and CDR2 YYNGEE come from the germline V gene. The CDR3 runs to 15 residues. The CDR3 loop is CASSESWGGPYEQYF. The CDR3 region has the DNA TGTGCCAGCAGCGAGTCTTGGGGAGGGCCCTACGAGCAGTACTTC.

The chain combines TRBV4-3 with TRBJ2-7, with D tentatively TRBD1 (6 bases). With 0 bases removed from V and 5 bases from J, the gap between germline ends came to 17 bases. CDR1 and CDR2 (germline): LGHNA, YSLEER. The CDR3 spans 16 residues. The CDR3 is CASSQDYNQPGDEQYF. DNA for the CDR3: TGCGCCAGCAGCCAAGATTATAATCAGCCAGGGGACGAGCAGTACTTC.

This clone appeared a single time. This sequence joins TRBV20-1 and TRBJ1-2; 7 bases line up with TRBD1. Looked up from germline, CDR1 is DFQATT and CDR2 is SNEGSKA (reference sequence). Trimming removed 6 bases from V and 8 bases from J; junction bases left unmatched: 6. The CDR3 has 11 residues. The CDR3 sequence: CSARTGRGYTF. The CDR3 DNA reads TGCAGTGCAAGGACAGGACGCGGCTACACCTTC.

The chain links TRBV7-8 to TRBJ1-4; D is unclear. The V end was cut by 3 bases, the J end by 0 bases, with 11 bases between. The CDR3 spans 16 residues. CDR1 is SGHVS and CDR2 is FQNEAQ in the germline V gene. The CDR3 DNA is TGTGCCAGCAGCTTCGGGGATTGGGCAACTAATGAAAAACTGTTTTTT. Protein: CASSFGDWATNEKLFF.

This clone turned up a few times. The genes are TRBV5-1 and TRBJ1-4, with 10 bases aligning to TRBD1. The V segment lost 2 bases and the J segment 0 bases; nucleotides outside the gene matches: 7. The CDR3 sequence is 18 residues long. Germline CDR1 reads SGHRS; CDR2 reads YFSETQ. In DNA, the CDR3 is TGCGCCAGCAGCTTAAGACAGGGGGCCTCTGCAACTAATGAAAAACTGTTTTTT. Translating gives CASSLRQGASATNEKLFF.

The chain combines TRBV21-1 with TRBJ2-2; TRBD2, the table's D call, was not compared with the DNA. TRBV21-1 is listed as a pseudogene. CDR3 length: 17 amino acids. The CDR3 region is CASSKVASGRMAGELFF. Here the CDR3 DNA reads TGTGCCAGCAGCAAAGTTGCTAGCGGGAGGATGGCCGGGGAGCTGTTTTTT.

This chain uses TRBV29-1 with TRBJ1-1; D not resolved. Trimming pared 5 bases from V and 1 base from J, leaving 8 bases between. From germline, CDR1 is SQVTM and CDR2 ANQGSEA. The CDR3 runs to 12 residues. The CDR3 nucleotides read TGCAGCGTTACCCCCTCGAACACTGAAGCTTTCTTT. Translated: CSVTPSNTEAFF.

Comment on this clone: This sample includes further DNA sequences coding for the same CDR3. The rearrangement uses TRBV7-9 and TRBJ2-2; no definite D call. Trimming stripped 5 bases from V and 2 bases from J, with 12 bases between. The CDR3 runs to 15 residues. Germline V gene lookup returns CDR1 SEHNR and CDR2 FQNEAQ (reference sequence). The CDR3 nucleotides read TGTGCCAGCAGCCTCCGGGCAACCAACACCGGGGAGCTGTTTTTT. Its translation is CASSLRATNTGELFF.

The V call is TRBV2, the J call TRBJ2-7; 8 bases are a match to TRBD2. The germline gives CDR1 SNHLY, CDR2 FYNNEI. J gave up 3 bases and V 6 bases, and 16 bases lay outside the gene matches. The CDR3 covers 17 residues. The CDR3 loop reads CASRENTARGAVYEQYF. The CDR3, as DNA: TGTGCCAGCAGGGAAAACACCGCGCGGGGGGCGGTCTACGAGCAGTACTTC.